This T cell receptor beta chain comes out of a study of regulatory T cells in long-lasting Graves disease. Sample time point: persistent/refractory GD, antithyroid drugs over 5 years with positive TRAb. Extracted PBMC RNA gave rise to the TCR library. iRepertoire HTBI primers and Arm-PCR of CDR3 regions built TCR beta libraries. From the multiplex PCR reads, TCRdb called clonotypes with MiXCR, one entry per CDR3 protein. The sample yields a few hundred thousand distinct CDR3 sequences, around 20% seen once. J gave up 3 bases and V 3 bases, and 14 bases lay outside the gene matches. In germline, CDR1 is SGHKS, CDR2 YYEKEE (reference sequence). CDR3 length: 19 residues. This clonotype turned up a few times.

The rearrangement joins TRBV5-5 to TRBJ2-5; TRBD2 matches at 13 bases. The specimen comprised peripheral blood mononuclear cells (PBMCs), sampled when the disease was refractory, from a patient treated with antithyroid drugs. The clonotype originates from a female donor with Graves disease. The CDR3 DNA sequence: TGTGCCAGCAGCTCCCCTGCCGGGACTAGCGGGAACTCTAAAGAGACCCAGTACTTC. Its translation is CASSSPAGTSGNSKETQYF.